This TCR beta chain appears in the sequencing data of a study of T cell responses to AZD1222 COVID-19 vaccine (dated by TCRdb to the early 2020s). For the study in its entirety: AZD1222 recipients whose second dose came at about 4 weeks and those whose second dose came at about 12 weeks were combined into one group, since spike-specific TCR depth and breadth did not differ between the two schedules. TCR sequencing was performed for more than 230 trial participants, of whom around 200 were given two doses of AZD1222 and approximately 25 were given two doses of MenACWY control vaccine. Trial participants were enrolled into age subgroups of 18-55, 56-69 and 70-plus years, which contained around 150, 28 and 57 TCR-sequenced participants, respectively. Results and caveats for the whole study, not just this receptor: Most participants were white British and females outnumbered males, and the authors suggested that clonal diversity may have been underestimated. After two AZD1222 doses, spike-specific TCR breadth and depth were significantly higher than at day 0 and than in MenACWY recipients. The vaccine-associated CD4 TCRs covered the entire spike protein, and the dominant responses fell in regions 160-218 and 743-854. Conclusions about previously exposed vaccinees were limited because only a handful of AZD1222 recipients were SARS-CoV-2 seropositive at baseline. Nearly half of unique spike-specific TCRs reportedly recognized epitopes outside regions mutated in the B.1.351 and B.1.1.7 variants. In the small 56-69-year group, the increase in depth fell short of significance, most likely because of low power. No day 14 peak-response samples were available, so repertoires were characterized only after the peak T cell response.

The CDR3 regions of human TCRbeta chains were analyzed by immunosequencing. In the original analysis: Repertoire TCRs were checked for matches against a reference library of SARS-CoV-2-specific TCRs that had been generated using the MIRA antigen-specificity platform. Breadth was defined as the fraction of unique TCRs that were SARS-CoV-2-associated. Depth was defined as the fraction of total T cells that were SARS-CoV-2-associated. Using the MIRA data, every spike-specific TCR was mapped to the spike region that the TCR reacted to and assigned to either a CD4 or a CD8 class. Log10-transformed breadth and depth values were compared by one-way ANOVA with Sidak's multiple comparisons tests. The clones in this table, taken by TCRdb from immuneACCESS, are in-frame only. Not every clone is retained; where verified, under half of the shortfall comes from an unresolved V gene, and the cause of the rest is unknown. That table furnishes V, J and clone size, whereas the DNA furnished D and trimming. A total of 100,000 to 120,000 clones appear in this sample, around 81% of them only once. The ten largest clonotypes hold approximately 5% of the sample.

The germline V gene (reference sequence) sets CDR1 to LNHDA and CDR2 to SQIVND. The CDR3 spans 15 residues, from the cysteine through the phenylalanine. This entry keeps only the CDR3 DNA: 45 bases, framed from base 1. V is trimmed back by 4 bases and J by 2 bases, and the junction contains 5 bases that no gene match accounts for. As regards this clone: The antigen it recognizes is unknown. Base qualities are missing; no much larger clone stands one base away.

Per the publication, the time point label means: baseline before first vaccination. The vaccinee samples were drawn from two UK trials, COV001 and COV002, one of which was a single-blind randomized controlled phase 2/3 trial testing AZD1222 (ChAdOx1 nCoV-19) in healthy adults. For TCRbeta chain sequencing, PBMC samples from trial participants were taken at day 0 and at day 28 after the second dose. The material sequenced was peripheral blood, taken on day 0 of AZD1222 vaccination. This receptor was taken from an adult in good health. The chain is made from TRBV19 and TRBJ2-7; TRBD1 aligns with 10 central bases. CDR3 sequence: CASSKGTGEAYEQYF. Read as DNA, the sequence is TGTGCCAGTAGTAAAGGGACAGGGGAAGCCTACGAGCAGTACTTC.